The present TCR beta chain was sequenced within a study of T-cell memory formation after mild COVID-19. Of note for this clonotype: Antigen specificity is unknown.

Whole-study findings and limits: Pre-infection memory contained some responding clones, which suggested that cross-reactive memory had joined. Later expanders leaned CD4+, whereas clones that contracted between day 15 and 85 were balanced CD4/CD8.

TCRdb recomputed calls from the 5' RACE reads with MiXCR, one row per CDR3 protein. The repertoire holds roughly 150,000 distinct CDR3 sequences, with under 15% as singletons. This CDR3 region has 15 residues. Trimming pared 5 bases from V and 0 bases from J, leaving 13 bases between. CDR1 and CDR2 (germline): SGHAT, FQNNGV. Specimen: PBMCs or a T cell subset sorted from them (not recorded which). The TCR comes from a man aged 18 to 29 who had mild COVID-19 (a few samples of this study predate the infection). Cell type and time point are not known. The chain links TRBV11-2 to TRBJ1-2; D gene ambiguous. CDR3 protein: CASSTPRSSNYGYTF. The CDR3 DNA reads TGTGCCAGCAGCACCCCACGGAGCTCTAACTATGGCTACACCTTC.